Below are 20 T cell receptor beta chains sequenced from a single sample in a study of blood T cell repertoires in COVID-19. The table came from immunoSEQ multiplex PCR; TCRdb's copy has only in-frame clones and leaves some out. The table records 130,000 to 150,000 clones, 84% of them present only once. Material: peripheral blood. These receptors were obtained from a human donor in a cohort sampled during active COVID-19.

CDR3 sequence reads: CASSSLVGGEQYV. The DNA of the CDR3 is TGTGCCAGCAGTTCTTTAGTGGGGGGCGAGCAGTACGTC. The chain carries TRBV12-3 or TRBV12-4 and TRBJ2-7; the D gene is possibly TRBD2 (6 bases). This CDR3 is 13 amino acids long. V was clipped by 4 bases and J by 6 bases, with 13 bases between them.

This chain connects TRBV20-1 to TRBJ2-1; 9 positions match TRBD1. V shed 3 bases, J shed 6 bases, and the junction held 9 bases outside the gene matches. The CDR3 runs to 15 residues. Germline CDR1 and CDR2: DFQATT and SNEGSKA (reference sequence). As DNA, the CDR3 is TGCAGTGCTAGTACCCGGGACAGGGTTGGCAATGAGCAGTTCTTC. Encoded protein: CSASTRDRVGNEQFF.

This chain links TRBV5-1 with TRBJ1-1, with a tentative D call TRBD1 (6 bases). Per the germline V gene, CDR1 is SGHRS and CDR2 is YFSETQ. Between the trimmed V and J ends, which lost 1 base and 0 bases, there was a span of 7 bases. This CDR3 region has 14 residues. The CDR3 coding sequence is TGCGCCAGCAGCTTGTCAGGGGTGAACACTGAAGCTTTCTTT. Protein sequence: CASSLSGVNTEAFF.

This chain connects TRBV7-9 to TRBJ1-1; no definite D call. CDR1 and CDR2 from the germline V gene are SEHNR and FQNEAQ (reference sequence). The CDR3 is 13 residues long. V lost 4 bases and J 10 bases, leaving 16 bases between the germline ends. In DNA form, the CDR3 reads TGTGCCAGCAGCTCGGCGATTTGGAGTGGAGCTTTCTTT. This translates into CASSSAIWSGAFF.

This CDR3 is CASSLRQGPSTDTQYF. CDR3 coding DNA: TGTGCCAGCAGTCTAAGACAGGGACCAAGCACAGATACGCAGTATTTT. The rearrangement links TRBV2 to TRBJ2-3; TRBD1 aligns across 7 bases. Losses at the gene ends were 5 bases for V and 0 bases for J; bases not matched to a gene: 8. CDR1 is SNHLY, CDR2 FYNNEI, per germline. The CDR3 has 16 residues.

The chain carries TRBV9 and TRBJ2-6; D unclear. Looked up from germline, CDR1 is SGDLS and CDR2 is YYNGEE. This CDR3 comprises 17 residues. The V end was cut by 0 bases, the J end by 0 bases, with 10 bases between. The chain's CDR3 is CASSVGHRSSGANVLTF. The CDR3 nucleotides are TGTGCCAGCAGCGTAGGACACCGTTCCTCTGGGGCCAACGTCCTGACTTTC.

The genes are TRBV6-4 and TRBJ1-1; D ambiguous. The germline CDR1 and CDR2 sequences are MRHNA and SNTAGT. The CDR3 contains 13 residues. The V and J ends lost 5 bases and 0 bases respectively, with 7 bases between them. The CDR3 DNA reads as TGTGCCAGCAGTAGAGGCATGAACACTGAAGCTTTCTTT. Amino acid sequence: CASSRGMNTEAFF.

DNA of the CDR3: TGTGCCAGCAGTTCCTGGACAGGGGGGTTCCGTGCGGAGCAGTTCTTC. Translating gives CASSSWTGGFRAEQFF. The J gene is TRBJ2-1, the V gene TRBV28; 10 bases match TRBD1. Trimming removed 4 bases from V and 10 bases from J; junction bases left unmatched: 13. Germline CDR1 MDHEN, CDR2 SYDVKM. The CDR3 has 16 residues.

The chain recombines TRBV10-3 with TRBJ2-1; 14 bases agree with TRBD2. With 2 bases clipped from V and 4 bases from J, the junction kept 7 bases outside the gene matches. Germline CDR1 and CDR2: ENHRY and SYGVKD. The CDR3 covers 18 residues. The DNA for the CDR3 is TGTGCCATCAGTGAGGGGACTAGCGGGAGAGCGGGGTACAATGAGCAGTTCTTC. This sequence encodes CAISEGTSGRAGYNEQFF.

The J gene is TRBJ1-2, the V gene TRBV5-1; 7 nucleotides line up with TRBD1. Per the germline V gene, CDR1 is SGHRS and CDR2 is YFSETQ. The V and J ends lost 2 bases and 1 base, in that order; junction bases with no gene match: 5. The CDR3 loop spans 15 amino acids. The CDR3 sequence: CASSLGQAYNYGYTF. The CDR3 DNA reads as TGCGCCAGCAGCTTAGGACAGGCCTATAACTATGGCTACACCTTC.

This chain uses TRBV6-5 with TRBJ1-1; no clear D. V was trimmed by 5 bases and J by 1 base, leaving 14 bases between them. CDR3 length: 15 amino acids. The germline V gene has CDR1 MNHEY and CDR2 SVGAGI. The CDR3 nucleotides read TGTGCCAGCAGTCGGACGGGAGGACCGAACACTGAAGCTTTCTTT. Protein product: CASSRTGGPNTEAFF.

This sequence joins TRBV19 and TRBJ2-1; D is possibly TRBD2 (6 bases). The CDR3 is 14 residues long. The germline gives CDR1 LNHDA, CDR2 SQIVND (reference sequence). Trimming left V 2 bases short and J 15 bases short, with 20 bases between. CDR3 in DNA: TGTGCCAGTAGTATACCCGGGACTGCCCGAAGGAGGTTCTTC. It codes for CASSIPGTARRRFF.

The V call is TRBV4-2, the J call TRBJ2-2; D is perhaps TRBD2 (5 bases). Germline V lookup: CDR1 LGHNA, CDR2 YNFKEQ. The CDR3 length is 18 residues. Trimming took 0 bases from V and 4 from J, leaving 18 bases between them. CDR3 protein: CASSQERGGRVPTGELFF. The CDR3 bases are TGTGCCAGCAGCCAAGAACGCGGAGGTCGGGTCCCCACCGGGGAGCTGTTTTTT.

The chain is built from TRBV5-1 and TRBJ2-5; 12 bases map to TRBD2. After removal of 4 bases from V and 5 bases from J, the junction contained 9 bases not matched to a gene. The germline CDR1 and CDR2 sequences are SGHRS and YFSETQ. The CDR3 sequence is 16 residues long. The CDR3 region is CASSDLAGGPRETQYF. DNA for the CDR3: TGCGCCAGCAGCGATCTAGCGGGGGGGCCTCGGGAGACCCAGTACTTC.

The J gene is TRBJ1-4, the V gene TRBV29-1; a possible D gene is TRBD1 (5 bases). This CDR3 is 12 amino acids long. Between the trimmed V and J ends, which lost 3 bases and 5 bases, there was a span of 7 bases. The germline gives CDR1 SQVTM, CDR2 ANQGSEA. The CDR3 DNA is TGCAGCGTTGAGTCAGGGAATGAAAAACTGTTTTTT. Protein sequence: CSVESGNEKLFF.

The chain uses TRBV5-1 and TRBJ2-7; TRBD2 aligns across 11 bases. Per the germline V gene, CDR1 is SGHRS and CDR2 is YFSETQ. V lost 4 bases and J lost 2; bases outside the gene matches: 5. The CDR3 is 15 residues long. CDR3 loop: CASSPSSGGTYEQYF. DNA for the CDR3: TGCGCCAGCAGCCCCTCTAGCGGGGGGACCTACGAGCAGTACTTC.

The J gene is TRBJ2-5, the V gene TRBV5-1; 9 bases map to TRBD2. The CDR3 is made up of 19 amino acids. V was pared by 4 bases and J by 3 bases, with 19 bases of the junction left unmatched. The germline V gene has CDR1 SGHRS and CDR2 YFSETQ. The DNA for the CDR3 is TGCGCCAGCAGCGGAGGAGGTGTGCTAGCGGGGAGCCTAGAAGAGACCCAGTACTTC. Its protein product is CASSGGGVLAGSLEETQYF.

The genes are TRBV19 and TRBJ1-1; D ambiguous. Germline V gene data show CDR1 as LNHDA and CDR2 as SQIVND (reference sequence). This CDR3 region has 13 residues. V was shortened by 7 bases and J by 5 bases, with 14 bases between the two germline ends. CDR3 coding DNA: TGTGCCAGTAAAGCGGGGTCTGGGACTGAAGCTTTCTTT. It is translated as CASKAGSGTEAFF.

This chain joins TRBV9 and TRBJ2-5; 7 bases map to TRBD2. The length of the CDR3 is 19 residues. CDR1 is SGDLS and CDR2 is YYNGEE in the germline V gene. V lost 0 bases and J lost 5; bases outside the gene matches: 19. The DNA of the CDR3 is TGTGCCAGCAGCGTAGGAGGATCGGGGACTAAGCGGAGAGGGGAGACCCAGTACTTC. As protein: CASSVGGSGTKRRGETQYF.

The CDR3 sequence is CASSPDRGRTEAFF. CDR3 sequence (DNA): TGTGCCAGCAGCCCCGACAGGGGGAGAACTGAAGCTTTCTTT. The rearrangement links TRBV7-8 to TRBJ1-1; 9 nucleotides match TRBD1. The CDR3 totals 14 residues. Trimming took 5 bases from V and 5 from J; bases not matched to a gene: 6. Germline CDR1 reads SGHVS; CDR2 reads FQNEAQ.